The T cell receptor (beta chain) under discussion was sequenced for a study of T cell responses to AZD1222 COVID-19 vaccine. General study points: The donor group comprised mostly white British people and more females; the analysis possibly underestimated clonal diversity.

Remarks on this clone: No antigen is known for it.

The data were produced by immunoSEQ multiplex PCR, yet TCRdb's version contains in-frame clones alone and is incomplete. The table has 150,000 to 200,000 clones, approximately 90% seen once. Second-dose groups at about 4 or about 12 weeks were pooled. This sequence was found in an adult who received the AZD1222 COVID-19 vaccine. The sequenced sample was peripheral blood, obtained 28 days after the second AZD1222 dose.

The CDR3 loop is CATSRGTGGGQETQYF. The CDR3, as DNA: TGTGCCACCAGCAGGGGGACAGGGGGCGGACAAGAGACCCAGTACTTC. The chain recombines TRBV15 with TRBJ2-5, with 12 bases aligning to TRBD1. Germline loops: CDR1 LNHNV, CDR2 YYDKDF (reference sequence). V gave up 3 bases and J gave up 2 bases; unmatched junction bases: 4. The CDR3 totals 16 residues.